The source of this T cell receptor beta chain is a study of T cell responses to AZD1222 COVID-19 vaccine. Study overall: Pooled in the analysis were second doses at about 4 or about 12 weeks. Notes on the study in general: A mostly white British donor set with more females was recruited, and clonal diversity was possibly underestimated. Nearly half of spike-specific TCRs reportedly go after variant regions that carry no mutations. Spike as a whole was targeted by vaccine-associated CD4 TCRs, dominant at 160-218 and 743-854.

The V end lost 5 bases, the J end lost 0 bases, and 17 bases lay between the germline ends. Germline lookup yields CDR1 LNHDA and CDR2 SQIVND (reference sequence). CDR3 length: 17 amino acids. Clones were sequenced by immunoSEQ multiplex PCR, and TCRdb holds only the in-frame ones, with some missing. The sample includes roughly 81,000 clones, approximately 86% of them seen just once. This clone came up once. Its target is unknown. This receptor was taken from an adult in good health. The chain recombines TRBV19 with TRBJ2-4; TRBD2 might be the D (5 bases). The specimen comprised peripheral blood, sampled on day 0 of AZD1222 vaccination. This chain's CDR3 is CASSPSSGYVAKNIQYF. The CDR3 DNA reads TGTGCCAGTAGTCCCTCCTCGGGATATGTAGCCAAAAACATTCAGTACTTC.